The rows below give T cell receptor beta chains drawn from one sample of a study of blood T cell repertoires in COVID-19. Sequencing used immunoSEQ multiplex PCR; TCRdb keeps in-frame clones, though not all of them. Altogether 250,000 to 300,000 clones are present, almost 90% being singletons, with the ten largest covering 2.1%. The sample comprised peripheral blood. Receptor source: a woman aged 55-69 years with COVID-19, enrolled during active disease. CDR3s include the opening cysteine and the closing phenylalanine or tryptophan. Each record gives: D gene, clone size, J gene, V gene, CDR3 protein, CDR3 DNA. The D gene is left open where the match is weak. Clone size is not always given. Where it is, it says once, few, many or a class for expanded clones.

D: NA; size: once; J: TRBJ1-1; V: TRBV19; CDR3: CASSTTLNTEAFF; DNA: TGTGCCAGTAGTACAACACTGAACACTGAAGCTTTCTTT
D: NA; size: NA; J: TRBJ2-1; V: TRBV11-2; CDR3: CASSLAGIYNEQFF; DNA: TGTGCCAGCAGCTTAGCAGGGATCTACAATGAGCAGTTCTTC
D: TRBD2; size: NA; J: TRBJ2-5; V: TRBV7-9; CDR3: CASSLAWGGQETQYF; DNA: TGTGCCAGCAGCTTAGCGTGGGGGGGCCAAGAGACCCAGTACTTC
D: NA; size: NA; J: TRBJ2-7; V: TRBV14; CDR3: CASSHRDSGSYEQYF; DNA: TGTGCCAGCAGCCATCGGGACTCAGGCTCCTACGAGCAGTACTTC
D: NA; size: NA; J: TRBJ2-2; V: TRBV14; CDR3: CASSQGWTANTGELFF; DNA: TGTGCCAGCAGCCAAGGCTGGACAGCGAACACCGGGGAGCTGTTTTTT
D: TRBD1; size: NA; J: TRBJ1-3; V: TRBV19; CDR3: CASSTRDSGNTIYF; DNA: TGTGCCAGTAGTACGAGGGACAGCGGCAACACCATATATTTT
D: TRBD2; size: NA; J: TRBJ2-2; V: TRBV6-2/TRBV6-3; CDR3: CASSTLAGGDTGELFF; DNA: TGTGCCAGCAGTACCCTAGCGGGAGGGGACACCGGGGAGCTGTTTTTT
D: TRBD1; size: NA; J: TRBJ1-6; V: TRBV25-1; CDR3: CASSNTGGDSPLHF; DNA: TGTGCCAGCAGTAACACAGGGGGAGATTCACCCCTCCACTTT
D: NA; size: NA; J: TRBJ2-7; V: TRBV7-2; CDR3: CASSLDRDPSYEQYF; DNA: TGTGCCAGCAGCCTAGACAGAGATCCCTCCTACGAGCAGTACTTC
D: NA; size: NA; J: TRBJ1-4; V: TRBV7-2; CDR3: CASSPEVVGLSGVEKLFF; DNA: TGTGCCAGCAGCCCGGAGGTTGTAGGGCTATCGGGGGTTGAAAAACTGTTTTTT
D: NA; size: NA; J: TRBJ2-1; V: TRBV21-1; CDR3: CASSNEGGCDEQFF; DNA: TGTGCCAGCAGCAATGAGGGGGGGTGCGATGAGCAGTTCTTC
D: TRBD1; size: few; J: TRBJ2-7; V: TRBV4-3; CDR3: CASSRETGGPYEQYF; DNA: TGCGCCAGCAGCCGAGAGACAGGGGGCCCGTACGAGCAGTACTTC
D: TRBD1; size: NA; J: TRBJ1-2; V: TRBV3-1/TRBV3-2; CDR3: CASSQLQGAGGYTF; DNA: TGTGCCAGCAGCCAACTGCAGGGGGCAGGCGGCTACACCTTC
D: TRBD1; size: NA; J: TRBJ2-1; V: TRBV6-2/TRBV6-3; CDR3: CASSPRTGSYNEQFF; DNA: TGTGCCAGCAGTCCCCGGACAGGGTCCTACAATGAGCAGTTCTTC
D: NA; size: NA; J: TRBJ1-5; V: TRBV7-2; CDR3: CASSSQSGEIVAQHF; DNA: TGTGCCAGCAGCTCCCAGTCCGGGGAGATCGTTGCCCAGCATTTT
D: TRBD1; size: NA; J: TRBJ1-4; V: TRBV29-1; CDR3: CSVESRDRGLGRLFF; DNA: TGCAGCGTTGAGTCCCGGGACAGGGGCCTCGGGAGACTGTTTTTT
D: TRBD1; size: NA; J: TRBJ1-4; V: TRBV2; CDR3: CASSKSRGPLTNEKLFF; DNA: TGTGCCAGCAGTAAGAGCAGGGGGCCTTTGACTAATGAAAAACTGTTTTTT
D: NA; size: NA; J: TRBJ1-1; V: TRBV5-1; CDR3: CASSSPHRNTEAFF; DNA: TGCGCCAGCAGCTCCCCACACAGGAACACTGAAGCTTTCTTT
D: NA; size: few; J: TRBJ1-5; V: TRBV30; CDR3: CAWSQELGRPQHF; DNA: TGTGCCTGGAGTCAGGAACTCGGCAGGCCCCAGCATTTT
D: TRBD2; size: NA; J: TRBJ2-3; V: TRBV5-4; CDR3: CASSLNERGVPDTQYF; DNA: TGTGCCAGCAGCTTGAATGAGCGGGGGGTACCAGATACGCAGTATTTT
D: NA; size: NA; J: TRBJ2-2; V: TRBV12-3/TRBV12-4; CDR3: CASSFSAGELFF; DNA: TGTGCCAGCAGTTTTTCGGCCGGGGAGCTGTTTTTT
D: TRBD2; size: NA; J: TRBJ2-1; V: TRBV11-2; CDR3: CASSRGLAGSSYNEQFF; DNA: TGTGCCAGCAGCCGAGGACTAGCGGGGAGCTCCTACAATGAGCAGTTCTTC
D: TRBD1; size: NA; J: TRBJ2-2; V: TRBV18; CDR3: CASSPSSPGTGELGELFF; DNA: TGTGCCAGCTCTCCTTCTTCTCCCGGGACAGGGGAACTCGGGGAGCTGTTTTTT
D: NA; size: NA; J: TRBJ2-7; V: TRBV19; CDR3: CASRGKGTSEQYF; DNA: TGTGCCAGTCGGGGAAAGGGGACAAGCGAGCAGTACTTC
D: NA; size: once; J: TRBJ1-4; V: TRBV5-8; CDR3: CASRQTREKLFF; DNA: TGTGCCAGCAGACAGACCCGGGAAAAACTGTTTTTT
D: TRBD1; size: NA; J: TRBJ1-1; V: TRBV30; CDR3: CAWTPTGVSTEAFF; DNA: TGTGCCTGGACCCCGACAGGGGTTAGCACTGAAGCTTTCTTT
D: TRBD1; size: NA; J: TRBJ2-7; V: TRBV4-1; CDR3: CASSQDPRQGHEQYF; DNA: TGCGCCAGCAGCCAAGATCCGAGACAGGGACACGAGCAGTACTTC
D: NA; size: NA; J: TRBJ1-6; V: TRBV7-2; CDR3: CASSSTTGSSPLHF; DNA: TGTGCCAGCAGCTCGACAACGGGGAGTTCACCCCTCCACTTT
D: NA; size: NA; J: TRBJ1-1; V: TRBV6-5; CDR3: CASSYSGGELGAFF; DNA: TGTGCCAGCAGTTACTCAGGGGGGGAGTTGGGAGCTTTCTTT
D: NA; size: NA; J: TRBJ2-2; V: TRBV5-1; CDR3: CASSLGTHGNRELFF; DNA: TGCGCCAGCAGCTTGGGGACTCACGGTAATCGGGAGCTGTTTTTT
D: NA; size: few; J: TRBJ1-6; V: TRBV11-3; CDR3: CASSLDNNSPLHF; DNA: TGTGCCAGCAGCTTAGATAATAATTCACCCCTCCACTTT
D: NA; size: NA; J: TRBJ1-2; V: TRBV28; CDR3: CASSLSTRNYGYTF; DNA: TGTGCCAGCAGTTTATCCACAAGAAACTATGGCTACACCTTC
D: TRBD1; size: NA; J: TRBJ1-1; V: TRBV6-1; CDR3: CATSQGAVATEAFF; DNA: TGTGCCACCTCACAGGGGGCAGTTGCCACTGAAGCTTTCTTT
D: TRBD1; size: NA; J: TRBJ1-1; V: TRBV29-1; CDR3: CSGIGSGQGKNTEAFF; DNA: TGCAGCGGAATAGGGTCGGGACAGGGGAAGAACACTGAAGCTTTCTTT
D: TRBD1; size: few; J: TRBJ1-4; V: TRBV14; CDR3: CASSRDRVGEKLFF; DNA: TGTGCCAGCAGCCGGGACAGAGTAGGTGAAAAACTGTTTTTT
D: NA; size: NA; J: TRBJ2-2; V: TRBV7-9; CDR3: CASSLLVAGELFF; DNA: TGTGCCAGCAGCTTATTGGTAGCCGGGGAGCTGTTTTTT
D: NA; size: NA; J: TRBJ2-6; V: TRBV15; CDR3: CATSRDHSRGNSGANVLTF; DNA: TGTGCCACCAGCAGAGATCATAGTCGAGGGAACTCTGGGGCCAACGTCCTGACTTTC
D: NA; size: NA; J: TRBJ1-2; V: TRBV27; CDR3: CASRNPGNYGYTF; DNA: TGTGCCAGCAGGAATCCAGGAAACTATGGCTACACCTTC
D: NA; size: NA; J: TRBJ1-3; V: TRBV5-5; CDR3: CASSLEGFGNTIYF; DNA: TGTGCCAGCAGCTTAGAGGGTTTTGGAAACACCATATATTTT
D: TRBD1; size: NA; J: TRBJ2-7; V: TRBV10-3; CDR3: CAISKTGQGSYEQYF; DNA: TGTGCCATCAGCAAAACGGGACAGGGCTCCTACGAGCAGTACTTC
D: NA; size: NA; J: TRBJ1-5; V: TRBV6-1; CDR3: CASSERQTRNQPQHF; DNA: TGTGCCAGCAGTGAGAGGCAGACTCGCAATCAGCCCCAGCATTTT
D: TRBD1; size: once; J: TRBJ1-4; V: TRBV27; CDR3: CASRTTGANEKLFF; DNA: TGTGCCAGCAGGACGACAGGGGCTAATGAAAAACTGTTTTTT
D: NA; size: few; J: TRBJ2-2; V: TRBV4-2; CDR3: CASSQEDGLGTGELFF; DNA: TGTGCCAGCAGCCAAGAAGACGGGTTAGGAACCGGGGAGCTGTTTTTT
D: NA; size: NA; J: TRBJ1-1; V: TRBV7-7; CDR3: CASSVNWNTEAFF; DNA: TGTGCTAGCAGCGTCAACTGGAACACTGAAGCTTTCTTT
D: NA; size: NA; J: TRBJ2-7; V: TRBV28; CDR3: CASSSGGHRISYEQYF; DNA: TGTGCCAGCAGCTCTGGTGGACACCGAATCTCCTACGAGCAGTACTTC
D: TRBD2; size: NA; J: TRBJ2-3; V: TRBV3-1/TRBV3-2; CDR3: CASSLAGETDTQYF; DNA: TGTGCCAGCAGCCTAGCGGGGGAGACAGATACGCAGTATTTT
D: TRBD1; size: NA; J: TRBJ2-2; V: TRBV19; CDR3: CASTEGAGTGELFF; DNA: TGTGCCAGTACCGAGGGGGCTGGTACCGGGGAGCTGTTTTTT
D: TRBD1; size: NA; J: TRBJ1-4; V: TRBV15; CDR3: CATSIDRERHHF; DNA: TGTGCCACCAGCATTGACAGGGAAAGACATCATTTT
D: TRBD1; size: once; J: TRBJ1-5; V: TRBV19; CDR3: CASSLGTDNQPQHF; DNA: TGTGCCAGTAGTCTCGGGACAGACAATCAGCCCCAGCATTTT
D: TRBD1; size: NA; J: TRBJ2-7; V: TRBV9; CDR3: CASSPFGQGDEQYF; DNA: TGTGCCAGCAGCCCCTTCGGACAGGGGGACGAGCAGTACTTC
D: NA; size: NA; J: TRBJ1-5; V: TRBV7-6; CDR3: CASSLDGRSNQPQHF; DNA: TGTGCCAGCAGCTTAGACGGTCGCTCCAATCAGCCCCAGCATTTT
D: NA; size: NA; J: TRBJ2-7; V: TRBV13; CDR3: CASSRQGIHEQYF; DNA: TGTGCCAGCAGCAGGCAGGGTATCCACGAGCAGTACTTC
D: TRBD1; size: once; J: TRBJ1-2; V: TRBV6-5; CDR3: CASSYSQGQLYGYTF; DNA: TGTGCCAGCAGTTACTCGCAGGGACAGCTTTATGGCTACACCTTC
D: TRBD1; size: few; J: TRBJ1-2; V: TRBV7-9; CDR3: CASRPRRDSVYGYTF; DNA: TGTGCCAGCAGGCCTCGCCGGGACAGTGTTTATGGCTACACCTTC
D: NA; size: NA; J: TRBJ1-2; V: TRBV7-9; CDR3: CASSLGFPGEKGGYTF; DNA: TGTGCCAGCAGCTTAGGATTTCCAGGCGAGAAGGGGGGCTACACCTTC
D: NA; size: NA; J: TRBJ1-6; V: TRBV4-1; CDR3: CASSQDGRSSYNSPLHF; DNA: TGCGCCAGCAGCCAAGATGGGAGGAGCTCCTATAATTCACCCCTCCACTTT
D: NA; size: NA; J: TRBJ1-1; V: TRBV20-1; CDR3: CSARVSRSTFF; DNA: TGCAGTGCTAGGGTTTCCAGGTCAACTTTCTTT
D: NA; size: NA; J: TRBJ1-2; V: TRBV7-6; CDR3: CASSLGGPGIRGYTF; DNA: TGTGCCAGCAGCTTAGGGGGCCCAGGGATTCGTGGCTACACCTTC
D: NA; size: NA; J: TRBJ1-1; V: TRBV5-4; CDR3: CASKVGGGVNTEAFF; DNA: TGTGCCAGCAAGGTCGGAGGTGGGGTGAACACTGAAGCTTTCTTT